These 11 T cell receptor beta chains were all obtained from the same sample, sequenced in a study of blood T cells in healthy people across ages. Primers used in a second PCR of about 7 to 12 cycles were a sample-barcoded 5' primer and a J-beta primer mix. TCRdb re-derived calls from the 5' RACE reads in MiXCR, one entry per CDR3 protein. The repertoire has about 1,800,000 distinct CDR3 sequences, 28% of them found once; the top ten carry roughly 8%. The sequenced sample was blood. These receptors originate from a woman younger than 45 in good health.

This clonotype was found once. The junction departs from germline at one end; a sequencing error may be responsible. The gene calls are TRBV10-3 and TRBJ2-7; the match to TRBD1 covers 8 bases. The CDR3 spans 14 residues. Germline-derived CDR1 and CDR2 are ENHRY and SYGVKD. The CDR3 loop is CAIRKGQASYERYF. Here the CDR3 DNA reads TGTGCCATCCGAAAGGGACAGGCCTCCTACGAGCGGTACTTC.

The rearrangement uses TRBV20-1 and TRBJ2-7, with D maybe TRBD2 (5 bases). Germline lookup yields CDR1 DFQATT and CDR2 SNEGSKA (reference sequence). The ends were cut back, 5 bases at V and 6 bases at J, with 20 bases in the middle. The CDR3 has 14 residues. The CDR3 here is CSAPGGRSFAEQYF. The CDR3 DNA follows: TGCAGTGCTCCCGGAGGCCGAAGCTTCGCCGAGCAGTACTTC.

This clonotype has just one count. Its ends do not fully match the called genes, so a read error is possible. The chain's CDR3 is CTSSFDRVGYTF. The CDR3 DNA reads as TGTACCAGCAGCTTCGACAGGGTTGGCTACACCTTC. The gene calls are TRBV11-2 and TRBJ1-2; 7 positions match TRBD1. The CDR3 is 12 amino acids. Germline V CDR1 and CDR2: SGHAT, FQNNGV.

This clonotype was detected many times. V is TRBV12-5 and J is TRBJ2-5; D is unresolved. The J call is uncertain, as TRBJ2-7 better fits the DNA end. Germline CDR1 is LGHNT and CDR2 is FRNRAP. This CDR3 has 10 residues. The CDR3 DNA reads as TGTGCTAGTGGAAACATCGAGCAGTACTTC. Protein: CASGNIEQYF.

V is TRBV7-6 and J is TRBJ2-1; 9 nucleotides align to TRBD2. Germline V gene lookup returns CDR1 SGHVS and CDR2 FNYEAQ. CDR3 length: 17 residues. J lost 4 bases, V lost 5 bases, and 12 bases had no gene match. The CDR3 nucleotides are TGTGCCAGCAGCCCATTGGCTAGCGGGACGATATACAATGAGCAGTTCTTC. It codes for CASSPLASGTIYNEQFF.

This clonotype was picked up a small number of times. The V and J genes are TRBV7-2 and TRBJ2-3, with TRBD1 matching over 9 bases. CDR1 is SGHTA, CDR2 FQGNSA, per germline. J lost 2 bases, V lost 1 base, and 7 bases had no gene match. The CDR3 is 17 amino acids. The CDR3 region is CASSLEGQGLPTDTQYF. The CDR3 bases are TGTGCCAGCAGCTTAGAGGGACAGGGTCTTCCCACAGATACGCAGTATTTT.

At least ten counts were recorded for this clonotype. One end of the junction varies from germline; a read error may be responsible. The V and J genes are TRBV5-1 and TRBJ2-3; D gene uncertain. This CDR3 contains 12 residues. The germline V gene has CDR1 SGHRS and CDR2 YFSETQ. CDR3 amino acids: CASSLESDTQYF. The CDR3 DNA follows: TGTGCCAGCAGCTTGGAATCAGATACGCAGTATTTT. The variable domain in full, with the rest retrieved from reference TRBV5-1 and TRBJ2-3, is KAGVTQTPRYLIKTRGQQVTLSCSPISGHRSVSWYQQTPGQGLQFLFEYFSETQRNKGNFPGRFSGRQFSNSRSEMNVSTLELGDSALYLCASSLESDTQYFGPGTRLTVL.

Concerning this clonotype itself: A much bigger clone sits one base away, suggesting this may be a read error. The J gene is TRBJ2-5, the V gene TRBV29-1; 7 positions agree with TRBD2. The length of the CDR3 is 14 residues. CDR1 SQVTM and CDR2 ANQGSEA come from the germline V gene. CDR3 DNA sequence: TGCAGCGCTCCTGGGAGGGAGAGGCAAGGGACCCAGTACTTC. Its protein product is CSAPGRERQGTQYF.

This clonotype was observed many times. V and J are TRBV20-1 and TRBJ2-7; no clear D. The CDR3 consists of 13 residues. The germline V gene has CDR1 DFQATT and CDR2 SNEGSKA (reference sequence). Deletions cut 2 bases from V and 0 bases from J, with 8 bases between. The DNA of the CDR3 is TGCAGTGCTAGACCCCCGGACTCCTACGAGCAGTACTTC. It translates to CSARPPDSYEQYF.

The rearrangement uses TRBV5-1 and TRBJ2-3; 8 nucleotides agree with TRBD2. The length of the CDR3 is 16 residues. CDR1 is SGHRS and CDR2 is YFSETQ in the germline V gene. With 2 bases clipped from V and 1 base from J, the junction kept 6 bases outside the gene matches. The DNA for the CDR3 is TGCGCCAGCAGCTTTTTTCGGGAGGGAGGCACAGATACGCAGTATTTT. Translated, it gives CASSFFREGGTDTQYF.

This clonotype was counted between two and nine times. V usage is TRBV10-3 and J usage is TRBJ1-1; maybe TRBD1 (6 bases). The germline V and J ends were trimmed by 0 bases and 3 bases, with 14 bases remaining between them. Germline-derived CDR1 and CDR2 are ENHRY and SYGVKD. This CDR3 region has 16 residues. Here the CDR3 reads CAISESSQGGDTEAFF. The CDR3 DNA is TGTGCCATCAGTGAGTCGTCACAGGGAGGGGACACTGAAGCTTTCTTT.